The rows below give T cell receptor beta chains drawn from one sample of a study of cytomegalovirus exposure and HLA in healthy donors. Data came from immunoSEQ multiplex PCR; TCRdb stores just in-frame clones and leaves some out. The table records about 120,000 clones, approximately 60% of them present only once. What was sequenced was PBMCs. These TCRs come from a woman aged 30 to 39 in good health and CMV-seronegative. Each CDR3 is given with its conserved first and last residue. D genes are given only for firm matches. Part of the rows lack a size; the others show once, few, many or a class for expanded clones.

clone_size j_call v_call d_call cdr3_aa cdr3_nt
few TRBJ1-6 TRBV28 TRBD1 CASSLDRANSPLHF TGTGCCAGCAGTCTTGACAGGGCTAATTCACCCCTCCACTTT
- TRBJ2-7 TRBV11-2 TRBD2 CASSQGGMYEQYF TGTGCCAGCAGCCAGGGAGGGATGTACGAGCAGTACTTC
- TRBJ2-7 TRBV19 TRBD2 CASSIRTSGSYEQYF TGTGCCAGTAGTATCCGGACTAGCGGCTCCTACGAGCAGTACTTC
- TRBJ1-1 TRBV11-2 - CASSLRQTTEAFF TGTGCCAGCAGCTTGCGACAAACCACTGAAGCTTTCTTT
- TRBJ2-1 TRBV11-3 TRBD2 CASTLHSGSGSEQFF TGTGCCAGCACCTTACATAGCGGGAGTGGTAGTGAGCAGTTCTTC
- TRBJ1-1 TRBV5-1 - CASRNQGGSTEAFF TGCGCCAGCAGAAATCAAGGGGGTAGCACTGAAGCTTTCTTT
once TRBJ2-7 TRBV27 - CASSSTRNEQYF TGTGCCAGCAGTTCGACAAGGAACGAGCAGTACTTC
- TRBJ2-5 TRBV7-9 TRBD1 CASTRGKTLETQYF TGTGCCAGCACCAGGGGGAAGACTTTAGAGACCCAGTACTTC
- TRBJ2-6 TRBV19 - CASSPGRGSGANVLTF TGTGCCAGTAGTCCCGGACGGGGCTCTGGGGCCAACGTCCTGACTTTC
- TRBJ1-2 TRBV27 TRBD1 CASSPGTGGFRGYTF TGTGCCAGCAGCCCCGGGACAGGGGGTTTTAGGGGCTACACCTTC
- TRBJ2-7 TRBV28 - CASSTPGLQYF TGTGCCAGCAGTACGCCGGGACTCCAGTACTTC
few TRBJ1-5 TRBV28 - CASSEDSVYYLSNQPQHF TGTGCCAGCAGTGAGGACAGCGTATACTACCTTAGCAATCAGCCCCAGCATTTT
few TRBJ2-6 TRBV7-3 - CASSSFSGANVLTF TGTGCCAGCAGCTCCTTCTCTGGGGCCAACGTCCTGACTTTC
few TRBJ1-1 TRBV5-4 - CASSLRGGSEAFF TGTGCCAGCAGCCTTCGGGGGGGGAGTGAAGCTTTCTTT
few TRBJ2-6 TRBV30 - CAWSKGPGANVLTF TGTGCCTGGTCTAAGGGGCCTGGGGCCAACGTCCTGACTTTC
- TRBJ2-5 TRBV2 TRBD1 CASFRDRNQETQYF TGTGCCAGCTTCCGGGACAGAAACCAAGAGACCCAGTACTTC
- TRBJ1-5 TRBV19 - CASSGRTDAQPQHF TGTGCCAGTAGTGGTCGGACAGATGCCCAGCCCCAGCATTTT
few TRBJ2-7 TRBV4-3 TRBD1 CASSQEATGDSYEQYF TGCGCCAGCAGCCAGGAGGCGACAGGGGACTCCTACGAGCAGTACTTC
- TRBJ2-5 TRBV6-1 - CASSELVGETQYF TGTGCCAGCAGTGAGCTTGTCGGAGAGACCCAGTACTTC
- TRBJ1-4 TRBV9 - CASSVGQSIANEKLFF TGTGCCAGCAGCGTAGGACAGTCCATAGCTAATGAAAAACTGTTTTTT